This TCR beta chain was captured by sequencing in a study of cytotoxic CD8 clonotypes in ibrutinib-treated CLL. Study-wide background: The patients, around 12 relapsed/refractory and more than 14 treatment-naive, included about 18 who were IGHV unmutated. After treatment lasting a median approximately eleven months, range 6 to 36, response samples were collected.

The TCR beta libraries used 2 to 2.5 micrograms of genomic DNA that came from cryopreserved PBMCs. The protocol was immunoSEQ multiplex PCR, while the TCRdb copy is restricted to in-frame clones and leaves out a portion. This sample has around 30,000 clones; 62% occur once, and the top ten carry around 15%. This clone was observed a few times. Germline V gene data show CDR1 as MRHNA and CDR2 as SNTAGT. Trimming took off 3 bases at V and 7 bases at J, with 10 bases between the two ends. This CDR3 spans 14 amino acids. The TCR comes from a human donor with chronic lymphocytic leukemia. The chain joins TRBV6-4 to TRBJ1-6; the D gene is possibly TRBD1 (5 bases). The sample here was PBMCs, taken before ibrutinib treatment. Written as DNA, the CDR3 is TGTGCCAGCAGTGATAAAGGGGAGAATTCACCCCTCCACTTT. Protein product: CASSDKGENSPLHF.